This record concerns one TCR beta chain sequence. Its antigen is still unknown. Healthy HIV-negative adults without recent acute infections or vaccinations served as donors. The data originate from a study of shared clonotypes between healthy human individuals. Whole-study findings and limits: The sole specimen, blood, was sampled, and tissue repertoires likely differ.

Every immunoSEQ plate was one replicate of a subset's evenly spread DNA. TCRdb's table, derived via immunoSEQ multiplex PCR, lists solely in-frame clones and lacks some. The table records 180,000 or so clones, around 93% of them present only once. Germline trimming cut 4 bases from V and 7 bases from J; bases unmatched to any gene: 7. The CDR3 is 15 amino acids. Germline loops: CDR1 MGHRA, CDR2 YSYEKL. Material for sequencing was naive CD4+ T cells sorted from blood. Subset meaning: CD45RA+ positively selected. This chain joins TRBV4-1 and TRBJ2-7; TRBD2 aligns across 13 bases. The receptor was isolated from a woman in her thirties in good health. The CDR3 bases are TGCGCCAGCAGCCGCGGACTAGCGGGAGTAGGGGAGCAGTACTTC. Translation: CASSRGLAGVGEQYF.